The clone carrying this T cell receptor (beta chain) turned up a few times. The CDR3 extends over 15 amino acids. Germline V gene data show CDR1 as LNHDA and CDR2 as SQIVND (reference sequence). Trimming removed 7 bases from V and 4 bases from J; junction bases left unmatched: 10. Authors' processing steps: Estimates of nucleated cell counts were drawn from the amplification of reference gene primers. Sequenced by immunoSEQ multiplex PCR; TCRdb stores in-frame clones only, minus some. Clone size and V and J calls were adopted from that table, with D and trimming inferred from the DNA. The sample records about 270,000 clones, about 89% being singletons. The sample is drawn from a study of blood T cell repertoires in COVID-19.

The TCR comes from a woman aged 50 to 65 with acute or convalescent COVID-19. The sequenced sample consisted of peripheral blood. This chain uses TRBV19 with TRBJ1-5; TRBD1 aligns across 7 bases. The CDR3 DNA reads TGTGCCAGTATCCCGACAGGGTTGGGAAATCAGCCCCAGCATTTT. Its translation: CASIPTGLGNQPQHF.